This TCR beta chain was observed in a study of shared clonotypes between healthy human individuals. CDR3 length: 15 amino acids. V lost 5 bases and J lost 6, with 16 bases in between. From germline, CDR1 is SGHVS and CDR2 FNYEAQ. It was at deep level that the assay was run. The data were produced by immunoSEQ multiplex PCR, yet TCRdb's version contains in-frame clones alone and is incomplete. The data show some 1.5 million clones, 98% seen once. For this clone: The antigen is undetermined.

Findings and limits, study-wide: Tissue TCR repertoires likely differ from these blood-only repertoires. Relative to their counterparts shared across all four donors, non-shared clonotypes exhibited diminished generation probabilities.

Sample: naive CD4+ T cells sorted from blood. Subset noted: CD45RA+ positively selected. The chain has TRBV7-6 and TRBJ2-2; possibly TRBD2 for D (5 bases). This clonotype was obtained from a man aged 25-40 years in good health. CDR3 protein: CASSGWSEGSGELFF. CDR3 DNA sequence: TGTGCCAGCAGCGGCTGGTCCGAGGGTTCCGGGGAGCTGTTTTTT.